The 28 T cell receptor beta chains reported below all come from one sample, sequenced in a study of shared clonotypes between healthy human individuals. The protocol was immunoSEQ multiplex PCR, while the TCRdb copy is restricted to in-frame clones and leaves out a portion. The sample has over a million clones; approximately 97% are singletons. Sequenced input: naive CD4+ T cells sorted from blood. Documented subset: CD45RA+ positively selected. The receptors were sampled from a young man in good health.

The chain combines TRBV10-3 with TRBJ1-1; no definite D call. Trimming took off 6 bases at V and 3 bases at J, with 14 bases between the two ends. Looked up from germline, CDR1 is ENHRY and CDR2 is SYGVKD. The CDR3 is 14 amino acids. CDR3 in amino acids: CAIRNSGAYTEAFF. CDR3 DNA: TGTGCCATCAGAAACAGTGGAGCCTACACTGAAGCTTTCTTT.

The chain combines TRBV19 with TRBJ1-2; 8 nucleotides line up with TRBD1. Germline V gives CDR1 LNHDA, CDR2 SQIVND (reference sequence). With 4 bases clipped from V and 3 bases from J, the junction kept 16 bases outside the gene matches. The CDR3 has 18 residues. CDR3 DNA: TGTGCCAGTAGTAAGGGTCCGACAGGGGCACTCGTCGACTATGGCTACACCTTC. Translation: CASSKGPTGALVDYGYTF.

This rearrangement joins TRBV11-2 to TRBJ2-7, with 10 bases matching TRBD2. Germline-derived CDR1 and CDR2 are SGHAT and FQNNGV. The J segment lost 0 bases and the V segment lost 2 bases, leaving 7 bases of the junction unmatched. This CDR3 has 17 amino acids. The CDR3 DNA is TGTGCCAGCAGCTTAAACCTTCTAGCGGGGGTCTCCTACGAGCAGTACTTC. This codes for CASSLNLLAGVSYEQYF.

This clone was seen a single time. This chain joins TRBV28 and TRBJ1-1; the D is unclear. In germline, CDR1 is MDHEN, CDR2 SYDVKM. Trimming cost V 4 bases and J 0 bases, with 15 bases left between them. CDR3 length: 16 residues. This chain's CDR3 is CASSSPVFGMNTEAFF. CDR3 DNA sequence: TGTGCCAGCAGTTCCCCGGTCTTCGGGATGAACACTGAAGCTTTCTTT.

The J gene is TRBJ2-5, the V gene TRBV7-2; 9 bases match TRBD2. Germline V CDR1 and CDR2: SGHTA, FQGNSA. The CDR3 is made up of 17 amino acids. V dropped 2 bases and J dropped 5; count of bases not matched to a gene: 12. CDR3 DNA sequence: TGTGCCAGCAGCTTATGGGGAGTCGGGACTAGCTCGGAGACCCAGTACTTC. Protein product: CASSLWGVGTSSETQYF.

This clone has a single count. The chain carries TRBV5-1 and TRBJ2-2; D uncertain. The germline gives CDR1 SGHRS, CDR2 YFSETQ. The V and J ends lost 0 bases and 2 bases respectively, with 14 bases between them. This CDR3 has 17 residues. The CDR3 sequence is CASSLGPLSGNTGELFF. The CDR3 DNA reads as TGCGCCAGCAGCTTGGGCCCTTTATCCGGAAACACCGGGGAGCTGTTTTTT.

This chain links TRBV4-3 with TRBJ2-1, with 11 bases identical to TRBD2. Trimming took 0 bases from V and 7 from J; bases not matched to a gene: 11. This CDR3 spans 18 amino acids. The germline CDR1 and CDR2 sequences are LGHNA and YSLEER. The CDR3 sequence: CASSQDPEGLAVYNEQFF. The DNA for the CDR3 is TGCGCCAGCAGCCAAGATCCTGAGGGACTAGCGGTATATAATGAGCAGTTCTTC.

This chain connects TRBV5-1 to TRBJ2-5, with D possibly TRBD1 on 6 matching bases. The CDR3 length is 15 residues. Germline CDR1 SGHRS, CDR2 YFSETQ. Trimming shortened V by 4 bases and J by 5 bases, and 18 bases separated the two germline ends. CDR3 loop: CASSPAYRERETQYF. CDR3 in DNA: TGCGCCAGCAGCCCAGCTTACAGGGAACGGGAGACCCAGTACTTC.

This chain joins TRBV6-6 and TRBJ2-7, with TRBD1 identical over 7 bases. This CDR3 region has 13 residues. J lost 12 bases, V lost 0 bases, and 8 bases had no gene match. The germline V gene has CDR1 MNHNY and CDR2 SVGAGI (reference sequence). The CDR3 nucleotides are TGTGCCAGCAGTTACTCGACAGGGAACGAGGCGTACTTC. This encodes CASSYSTGNEAYF.

The CDR3 region is CASSQGTAAMGETQYF. For the CDR3, the DNA is TGTGCCAGCAGCCAAGGGACAGCCGCTATGGGTGAGACCCAGTACTTC. The chain has TRBV14 and TRBJ2-5; D might be TRBD1 (6 bases). CDR1 and CDR2 from the germline V gene are SGHDN and FVKESK. The germline V and J ends were trimmed by 1 base and 5 bases, with 17 bases remaining between them. There are 16 residues in the CDR3.

The CDR3: CASSFRPGGPREQYF. CDR3 coding DNA: TGTGCCAGCAGTTTCAGACCGGGAGGGCCTCGTGAGCAGTACTTC. The rearrangement joins TRBV7-2 to TRBJ2-7; 8 positions match TRBD2. CDR3 length: 15 residues. The trim removed 6 bases at V and 7 bases at J, leaving 14 bases unmatched. The V gene's germline CDR1 is SGHTA and CDR2 FQGNSA.

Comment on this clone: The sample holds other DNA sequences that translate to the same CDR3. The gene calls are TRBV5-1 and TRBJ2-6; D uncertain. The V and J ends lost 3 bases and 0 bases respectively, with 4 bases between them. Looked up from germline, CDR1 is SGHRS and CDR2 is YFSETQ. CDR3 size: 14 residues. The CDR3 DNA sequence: TGCGCCAGCAGCTACTACTCTGGGGCCAACGTCCTGACTTTC. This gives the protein CASSYYSGANVLTF.

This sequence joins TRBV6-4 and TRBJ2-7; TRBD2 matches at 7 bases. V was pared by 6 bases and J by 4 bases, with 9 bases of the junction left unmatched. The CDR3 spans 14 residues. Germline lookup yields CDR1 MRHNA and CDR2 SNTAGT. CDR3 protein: CASRGGREKYEQYF. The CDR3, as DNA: TGTGCCAGCAGGGGTGGGAGGGAGAAATACGAGCAGTACTTC.

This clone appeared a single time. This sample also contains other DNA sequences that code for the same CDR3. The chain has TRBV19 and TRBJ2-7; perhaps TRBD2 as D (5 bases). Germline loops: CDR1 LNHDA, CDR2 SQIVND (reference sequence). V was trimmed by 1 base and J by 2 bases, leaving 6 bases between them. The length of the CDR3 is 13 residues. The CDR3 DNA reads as TGTGCCAGTAGTATAGGGGAGACCTACGAGCAGTACTTC. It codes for CASSIGETYEQYF.

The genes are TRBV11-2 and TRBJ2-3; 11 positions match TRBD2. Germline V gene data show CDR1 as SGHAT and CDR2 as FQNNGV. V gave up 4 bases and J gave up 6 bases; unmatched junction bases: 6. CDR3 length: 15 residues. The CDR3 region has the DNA TGTGCCAGCAGCTCTAGCGGGAGGCTCTCGGATACGCAGTATTTT. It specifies CASSSSGRLSDTQYF.

Here the CDR3 reads CASSPPVRGNYEQYF. CDR3 coding DNA: TGTGCCAGCTCACCACCTGTGAGAGGGAATTACGAGCAGTACTTC. V usage is TRBV18 and J usage is TRBJ2-7, with D possibly matching TRBD2 (5 bases). In germline, CDR1 is KGHSH, CDR2 LQKENI. The CDR3 is 15 amino acids. V gave up 0 bases and J gave up 4 bases, with 13 bases separating them.

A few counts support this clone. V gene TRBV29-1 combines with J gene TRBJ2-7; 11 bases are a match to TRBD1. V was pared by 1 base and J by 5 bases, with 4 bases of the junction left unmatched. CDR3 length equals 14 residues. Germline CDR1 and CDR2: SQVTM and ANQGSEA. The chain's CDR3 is CSVEGGQGANEQYF. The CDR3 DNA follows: TGCAGCGTTGAAGGAGGACAGGGGGCCAACGAGCAGTACTTC.

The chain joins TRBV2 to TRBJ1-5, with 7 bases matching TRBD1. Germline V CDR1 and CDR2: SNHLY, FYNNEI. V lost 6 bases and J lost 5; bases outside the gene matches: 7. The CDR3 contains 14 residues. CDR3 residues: CASSLGQEDQPQHF. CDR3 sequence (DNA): TGTGCCAGCAGCCTTGGACAGGAGGATCAGCCCCAGCATTTT.

The CDR3 protein is CASSQGGFGTDYNEQFF. In DNA form, the CDR3 reads TGTGCCAGCAGCCAAGGGGGGTTCGGGACTGATTACAATGAGCAGTTCTTC. The chain employs TRBV14 and TRBJ2-1, with D possibly matching TRBD2 (6 bases). The V end was cut by 1 base, the J end by 4 bases, with 17 bases between. CDR1 and CDR2 from the germline V gene are SGHDN and FVKESK. CDR3 length equals 17 residues. The full variable domain, rest sourced from reference TRBV14 and TRBJ2-1, is EAGVTQFPSHSVIEKGQTVTLRCDPISGHDNLYWYRRVMGKEIKFLLHFVKESKQDESGMPNNRFLAERTGGTYSTLKVQPAELEDSGVYFCASSQGGFGTDYNEQFFGPGTRLTVL.

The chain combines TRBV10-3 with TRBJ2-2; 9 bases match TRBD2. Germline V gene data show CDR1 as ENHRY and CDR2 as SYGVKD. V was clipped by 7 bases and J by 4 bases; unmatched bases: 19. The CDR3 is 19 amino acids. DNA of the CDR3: TGTGCCATCACCGACGACGGCGGGCGCGCGGGAGGGGGCACCGGGGAGCTGTTTTTT. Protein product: CAITDDGGRAGGGTGELFF.

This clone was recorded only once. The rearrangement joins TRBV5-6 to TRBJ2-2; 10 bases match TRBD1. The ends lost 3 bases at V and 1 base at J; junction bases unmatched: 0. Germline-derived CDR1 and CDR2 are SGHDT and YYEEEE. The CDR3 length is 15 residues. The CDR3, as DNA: TGTGCCAGCAGCTGGGACAGGGGGAACACCGGGGAGCTGTTTTTT. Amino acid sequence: CASSWDRGNTGELFF. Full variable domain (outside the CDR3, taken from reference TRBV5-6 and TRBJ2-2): DAGVTQSPTHLIKTRGQQVTLRCSPKSGHDTVSWYQQALGQGPQFIFQYYEEEERQRGNFPDRFSGHQFPNYSSELNVNALLLGDSALYLCASSWDRGNTGELFFGEGSRLTVL.

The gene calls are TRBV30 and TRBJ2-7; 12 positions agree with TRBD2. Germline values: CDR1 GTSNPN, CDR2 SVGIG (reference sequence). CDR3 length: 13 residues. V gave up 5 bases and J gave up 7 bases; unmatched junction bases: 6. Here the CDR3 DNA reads TGTGCCTGGGCTAGCGGGAGGGCCGGGGAGCAGTACTTC. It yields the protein CAWASGRAGEQYF.

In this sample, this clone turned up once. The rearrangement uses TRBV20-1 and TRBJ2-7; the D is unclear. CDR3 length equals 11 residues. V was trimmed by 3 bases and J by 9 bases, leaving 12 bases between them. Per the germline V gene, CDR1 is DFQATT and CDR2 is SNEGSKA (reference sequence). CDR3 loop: CSASLTRGQYF. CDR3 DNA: TGCAGTGCTAGTTTGACTCGTGGGCAGTACTTC.

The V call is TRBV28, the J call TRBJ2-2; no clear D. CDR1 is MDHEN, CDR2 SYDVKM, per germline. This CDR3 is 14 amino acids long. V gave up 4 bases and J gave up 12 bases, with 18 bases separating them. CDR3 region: CASSSPGPSRQLFF. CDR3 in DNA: TGTGCCAGCAGTTCCCCAGGTCCCTCTCGGCAGCTGTTTTTT.

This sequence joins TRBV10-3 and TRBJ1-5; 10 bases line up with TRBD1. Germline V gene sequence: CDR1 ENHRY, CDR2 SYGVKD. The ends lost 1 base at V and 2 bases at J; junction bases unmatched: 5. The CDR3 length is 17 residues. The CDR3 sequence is CAISEWAGQGGNQPQHF. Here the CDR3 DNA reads TGTGCCATCAGTGAGTGGGCCGGACAGGGGGGCAATCAGCCCCAGCATTTT.

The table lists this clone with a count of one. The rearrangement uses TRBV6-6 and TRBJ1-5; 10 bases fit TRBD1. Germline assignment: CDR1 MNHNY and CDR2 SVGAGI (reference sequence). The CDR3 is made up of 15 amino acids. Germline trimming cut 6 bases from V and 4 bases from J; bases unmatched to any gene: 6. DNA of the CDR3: TGTGCCAGCAGACCTCCGGGACAGGGGAATCAGCCCCAGCATTTT. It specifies CASRPPGQGNQPQHF.

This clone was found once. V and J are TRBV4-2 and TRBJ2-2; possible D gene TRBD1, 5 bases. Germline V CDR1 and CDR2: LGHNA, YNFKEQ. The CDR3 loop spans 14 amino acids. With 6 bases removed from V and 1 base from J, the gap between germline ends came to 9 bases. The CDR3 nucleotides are TGTGCCAGCAGTGTGGGGCGGAACACCGGGGAGCTGTTTTTT. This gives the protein CASSVGRNTGELFF.

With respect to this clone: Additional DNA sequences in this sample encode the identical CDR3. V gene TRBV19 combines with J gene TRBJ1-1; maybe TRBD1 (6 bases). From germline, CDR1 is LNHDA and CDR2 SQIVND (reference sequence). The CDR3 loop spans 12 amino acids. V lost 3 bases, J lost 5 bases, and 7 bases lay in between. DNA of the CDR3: TGTGCCAGTAGTATTAGGGGGACTGAAGCTTTCTTT. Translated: CASSIRGTEAFF.